Listed below are T cell receptor beta chains from one sample, sequenced in a study of HIV-infected children after antiretroviral therapy interruption. TCRdb re-called the 3' RACE reads through MiXCR, storing one row per CDR3 protein. This sample has 40,000 to 50,000 distinct CDR3 sequences; around 4.5% occur once, and the top ten carry 0.6% to 0.85%. The sequenced sample was CD45RA+ CD4+ T cells from PBMCs, pooled from several time points, obtained from a donor given antiretroviral therapy, either interrupted or continuous. These TCRs come from a pool of human donors with HIV. Both conserved end residues are part of each CDR3. Each record gives: V gene, CDR3 length, J gene, D gene, clone size, CDR3 protein, CDR3 DNA. D genes are given only for firm matches. Clone size is stated in some rows and not others, as once, few, many or a class when expanded.

v_gene: TRBV9
len: 12
j_gene: TRBJ1-1
d_gene: NA
abundance: NA
CDR3aa: CASSQTQLEAFF
CDR3nt: TGTGCCAGCAGCCAAACCCAGCTTGAAGCTTTCTTT

v_gene: TRBV24-1
len: 13
j_gene: TRBJ2-1
d_gene: NA
abundance: many
CDR3aa: CATSGQGMNEQFF
CDR3nt: TGTGCCACCAGTGGGCAGGGTATGAATGAGCAGTTCTTC

v_gene: TRBV6-4
len: 14
j_gene: TRBJ2-1
d_gene: TRBD1
abundance: many
CDR3aa: CASSDTGGLDEQFF
CDR3nt: TGTGCCAGCAGTGACACAGGGGGCTTGGATGAGCAGTTCTTC

v_gene: TRBV20-1
len: 13
j_gene: TRBJ2-1
d_gene: NA
abundance: many
CDR3aa: CSLKGLELHEQFF
CDR3nt: TGCAGTTTAAAAGGTCTAGAACTCCATGAGCAGTTCTTC

v_gene: TRBV29-1
len: 13
j_gene: TRBJ2-1
d_gene: NA
abundance: many
CDR3aa: CSVSTREFDEQFF
CDR3nt: TGCAGCGTTTCCACGCGAGAGTTCGATGAGCAGTTCTTC

v_gene: TRBV27
len: 14
j_gene: TRBJ2-3
d_gene: NA
abundance: many
CDR3aa: CASSLQGPSNTQYF
CDR3nt: TGTGCCAGCAGTTTGCAGGGGCCGTCGAATACGCAGTATTTT

v_gene: TRBV11-2
len: 14
j_gene: TRBJ2-4
d_gene: TRBD1
abundance: few
CDR3aa: CASSLAGTGHIQYF
CDR3nt: TGTGCCAGCAGCTTAGCTGGGACAGGGCACATTCAGTACTTC

v_gene: TRBV27
len: 16
j_gene: TRBJ1-1
d_gene: NA
abundance: many
CDR3aa: CASSFGRVELLGEAFF
CDR3nt: TGTGCCAGCAGTTTCGGTAGGGTGGAACTTTTGGGTGAAGCTTTCTTT

v_gene: TRBV12-3/TRBV12-4
len: 16
j_gene: TRBJ2-5
d_gene: TRBD2
abundance: many
CDR3aa: CASSLASGGVQETQYF
CDR3nt: TGTGCCAGCAGTTTAGCTAGCGGGGGGGTCCAAGAGACCCAGTACTTC

v_gene: TRBV7-2
len: 14
j_gene: TRBJ1-2
d_gene: TRBD1
abundance: many
CDR3aa: CASSSTGGSYGYTF
CDR3nt: TGTGCCAGCAGCTCTACAGGGGGGAGCTATGGCTACACCTTC

v_gene: TRBV2
len: 16
j_gene: TRBJ2-1
d_gene: TRBD2
abundance: many
CDR3aa: CASSGSRASGYNEQFF
CDR3nt: TGTGCCAGCAGTGGGTCCCGGGCTAGCGGTTACAATGAGCAGTTCTTC

v_gene: TRBV12-3/TRBV12-4
len: 11
j_gene: TRBJ1-2
d_gene: NA
abundance: many
CDR3aa: CASSFGYGYTF
CDR3nt: TGTGCCAGCAGTTTCGGGTATGGCTACACCTTC

v_gene: TRBV20-1
len: 13
j_gene: TRBJ2-1
d_gene: NA
abundance: many
CDR3aa: CSAPRAILNEQFF
CDR3nt: TGCAGTGCCCCCAGGGCCATCCTCAATGAGCAGTTCTTC

v_gene: TRBV5-1
len: 15
j_gene: TRBJ1-6
d_gene: NA
abundance: many
CDR3aa: CASSPTDRRSSPLHF
CDR3nt: TGCGCCAGCAGCCCGACGGACAGAAGGAGTTCACCCCTCCACTTT

v_gene: TRBV7-2
len: 14
j_gene: TRBJ1-1
d_gene: NA
abundance: many
CDR3aa: CASSFFGTNTEAFF
CDR3nt: TGTGCCAGCAGCTTCTTTGGGACCAACACTGAAGCTTTCTTT

v_gene: TRBV6-6
len: 15
j_gene: TRBJ2-6
d_gene: TRBD2
abundance: many
CDR3aa: CASSRGSSGANVLTF
CDR3nt: TGTGCCAGCAGTCGCGGGAGCTCTGGGGCCAACGTCCTGACTTTC

v_gene: TRBV3-1
len: 21
j_gene: TRBJ1-1
d_gene: TRBD1
abundance: many
CDR3aa: CASSQENTRGRNPFLNTEAFF
CDR3nt: TGTGCCAGCAGCCAAGAGAATACCAGGGGGCGTAACCCATTTTTGAACACTGAAGCTTTCTTT

v_gene: TRBV28
len: 14
j_gene: TRBJ1-2
d_gene: NA
abundance: NA
CDR3aa: CASKNIAPMHGYTF
CDR3nt: TGTGCCAGCAAAAATATAGCGCCTATGCATGGCTACACCTTC

v_gene: TRBV20-1
len: 16
j_gene: TRBJ1-6
d_gene: TRBD1
abundance: NA
CDR3aa: CSAGRQGSSYNSPLHF
CDR3nt: TGCAGTGCTGGACGACAGGGGAGCTCCTATAATTCACCCCTCCACTTT

v_gene: TRBV7-2
len: 17
j_gene: TRBJ2-3
d_gene: TRBD2
abundance: many
CDR3aa: CASSLAGLAGSTDTQYF
CDR3nt: TGTGCCAGCAGCTTAGCGGGGCTAGCGGGCAGCACAGATACGCAGTATTTT

v_gene: TRBV6-5
len: 13
j_gene: TRBJ2-3
d_gene: NA
abundance: many
CDR3aa: CATARGPGDTQYF
CDR3nt: TGTGCCACCGCACGGGGGCCGGGAGATACGCAGTATTTT

v_gene: TRBV20-1
len: 13
j_gene: TRBJ2-5
d_gene: NA
abundance: NA
CDR3aa: CSARDRIQETQYF
CDR3nt: TGCAGTGCTAGAGATCGGATCCAAGAGACCCAGTACTTC

v_gene: TRBV5-4
len: 15
j_gene: TRBJ2-6
d_gene: NA
abundance: many
CDR3aa: CASSSGGAGANVLTF
CDR3nt: TGTGCCAGCAGCTCCGGGGGTGCAGGGGCCAACGTCCTGACTTTC

v_gene: TRBV4-1
len: 12
j_gene: TRBJ1-2
d_gene: NA
abundance: NA
CDR3aa: CASSQDNYGYTF
CDR3nt: TGCGCCAGCAGCCAGGACAACTATGGCTACACCTTC

v_gene: TRBV6-6
len: 19
j_gene: TRBJ2-3
d_gene: TRBD2
abundance: NA
CDR3aa: CASSHPGTSGGARRDTQYF
CDR3nt: TGTGCCAGCAGTCATCCCGGGACTAGCGGGGGGGCGAGGCGAGATACGCAGTATTTT

v_gene: TRBV11-3
len: 18
j_gene: TRBJ2-2
d_gene: NA
abundance: many
CDR3aa: CASSLSGIGQPNTGELFF
CDR3nt: TGTGCCAGCAGCTTGTCAGGAATTGGACAACCGAACACCGGGGAGCTGTTTTTT

v_gene: TRBV23-1
len: 15
j_gene: TRBJ1-1
d_gene: NA
abundance: many
CDR3aa: CASSQPQDFNTEAFF
CDR3nt: TGCGCCAGCAGTCAACCCCAAGACTTTAACACTGAAGCTTTCTTT

v_gene: TRBV5-4
len: 14
j_gene: TRBJ2-3
d_gene: NA
abundance: many
CDR3aa: CASSLKTSEDTQYF
CDR3nt: TGTGCCAGCAGCTTGAAGACTAGTGAAGATACGCAGTATTTT

v_gene: TRBV10-1
len: 21
j_gene: TRBJ2-3
d_gene: TRBD2
abundance: few
CDR3aa: CASSESTGLAGALAITDTQYF
CDR3nt: TGCGCCAGCAGTGAGTCGACGGGACTAGCGGGGGCCTTAGCGATCACAGATACGCAGTATTTT